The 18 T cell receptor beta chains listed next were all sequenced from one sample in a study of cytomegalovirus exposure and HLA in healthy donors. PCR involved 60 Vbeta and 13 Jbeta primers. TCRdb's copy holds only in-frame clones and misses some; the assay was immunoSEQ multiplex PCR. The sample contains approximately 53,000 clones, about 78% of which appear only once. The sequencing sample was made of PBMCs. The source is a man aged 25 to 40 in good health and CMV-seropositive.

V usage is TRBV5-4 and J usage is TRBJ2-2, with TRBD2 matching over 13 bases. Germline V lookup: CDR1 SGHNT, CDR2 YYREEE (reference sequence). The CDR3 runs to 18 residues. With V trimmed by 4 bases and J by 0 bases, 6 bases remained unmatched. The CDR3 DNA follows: TGTGCCAGCAGCCCGGGACTAGCGGGGCGATCGAACACCGGGGAGCTGTTTTTT. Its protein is CASSPGLAGRSNTGELFF.

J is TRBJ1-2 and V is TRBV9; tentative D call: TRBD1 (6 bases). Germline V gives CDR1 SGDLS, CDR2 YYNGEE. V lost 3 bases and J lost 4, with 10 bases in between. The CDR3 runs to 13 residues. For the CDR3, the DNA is TGTGCCAGCAGCGACAGGGCTGGCTATGGCTACACCTTC. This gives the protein CASSDRAGYGYTF.

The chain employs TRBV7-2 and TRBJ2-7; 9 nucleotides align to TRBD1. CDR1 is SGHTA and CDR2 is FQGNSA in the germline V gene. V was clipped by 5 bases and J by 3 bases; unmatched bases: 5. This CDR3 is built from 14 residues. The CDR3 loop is CASSKPGQGYEQYF. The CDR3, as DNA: TGTGCCAGCAGCAAACCGGGACAGGGCTACGAGCAGTACTTC.

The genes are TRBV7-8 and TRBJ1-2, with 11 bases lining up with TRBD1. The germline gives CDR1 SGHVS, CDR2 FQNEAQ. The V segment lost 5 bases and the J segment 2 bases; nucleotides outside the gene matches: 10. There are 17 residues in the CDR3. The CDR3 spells CASSTGQGVTKNYGYTF. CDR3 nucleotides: TGTGCCAGCAGCACGGGACAGGGGGTAACTAAGAACTATGGCTACACCTTC.

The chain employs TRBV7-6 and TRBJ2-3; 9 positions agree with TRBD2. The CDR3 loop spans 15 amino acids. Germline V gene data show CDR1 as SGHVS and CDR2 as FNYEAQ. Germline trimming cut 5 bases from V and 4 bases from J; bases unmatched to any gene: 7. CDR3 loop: CASSQGLARSDTQYF. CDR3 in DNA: TGTGCCAGCAGCCAGGGACTAGCTAGATCAGATACGCAGTATTTT. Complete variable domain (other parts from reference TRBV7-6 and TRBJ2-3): GAGVSQSPRYKVTKRGQDVALRCDPISGHVSLYWYRQALGQGPEFLTYFNYEAQQDKSGLPNDRFSAERPEGSISTLTIQRTEQRDSAMYRCASSQGLARSDTQYFGPGTRLTVL.

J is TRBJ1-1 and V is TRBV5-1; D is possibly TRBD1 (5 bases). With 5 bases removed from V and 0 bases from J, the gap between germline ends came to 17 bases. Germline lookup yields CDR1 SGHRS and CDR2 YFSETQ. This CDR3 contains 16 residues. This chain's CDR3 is CASSQPRVGMNTEAFF. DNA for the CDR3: TGCGCCAGCAGTCAACCCAGGGTGGGGATGAACACTGAAGCTTTCTTT.

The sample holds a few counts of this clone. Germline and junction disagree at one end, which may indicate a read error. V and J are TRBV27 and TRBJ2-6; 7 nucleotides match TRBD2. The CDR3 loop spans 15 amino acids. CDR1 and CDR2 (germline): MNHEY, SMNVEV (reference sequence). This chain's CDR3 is CASGLGRGGANVLTF. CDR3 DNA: TGTGCCAGCGGTTTAGGGAGGGGTGGGGCCAACGTCCTGACTTTC. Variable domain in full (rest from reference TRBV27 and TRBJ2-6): EAQVTQNPRYLITVTGKKLTVTCSQNMNHEYMSWYRQDPGLGLRQIYYSMNVEVTDKGDVPEGYKVSRKEKRNFPLILESPSPNQTSLYFCASGLGRGGANVLTFGAGSRLTVL.

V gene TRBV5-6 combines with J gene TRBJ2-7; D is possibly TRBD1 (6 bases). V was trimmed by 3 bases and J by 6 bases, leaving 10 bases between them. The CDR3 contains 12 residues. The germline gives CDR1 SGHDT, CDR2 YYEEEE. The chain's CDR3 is CASSSDSPEQYF. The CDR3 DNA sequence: TGTGCCAGCAGCTCGGACAGTCCCGAGCAGTACTTC. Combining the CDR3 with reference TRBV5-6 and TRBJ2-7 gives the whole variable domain DAGVTQSPTHLIKTRGQQVTLRCSPKSGHDTVSWYQQALGQGPQFIFQYYEEEERQRGNFPDRFSGHQFPNYSSELNVNALLLGDSALYLCASSSDSPEQYFGPGTRLTVT.

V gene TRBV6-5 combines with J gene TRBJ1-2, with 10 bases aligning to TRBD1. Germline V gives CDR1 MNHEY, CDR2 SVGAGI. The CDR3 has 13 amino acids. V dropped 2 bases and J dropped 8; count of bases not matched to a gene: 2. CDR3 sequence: CASSYGTGVGYTF. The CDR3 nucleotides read TGTGCCAGCAGTTACGGGACAGGGGTAGGCTACACCTTC.

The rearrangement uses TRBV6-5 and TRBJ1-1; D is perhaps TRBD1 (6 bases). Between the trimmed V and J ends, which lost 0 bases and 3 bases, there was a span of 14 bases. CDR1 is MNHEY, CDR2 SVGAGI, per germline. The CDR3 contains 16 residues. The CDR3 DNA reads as TGTGCCAGCAGTTACTCGATTCAGGGGCGCGACACTGAAGCTTTCTTT. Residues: CASSYSIQGRDTEAFF.

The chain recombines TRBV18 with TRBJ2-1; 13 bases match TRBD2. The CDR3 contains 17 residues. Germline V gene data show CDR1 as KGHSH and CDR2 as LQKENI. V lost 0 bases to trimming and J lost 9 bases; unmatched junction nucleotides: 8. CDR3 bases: TGTGCCAGCTCACCACCGGCACTAGCGGGGGGGCAGAGTGAGCAGTTCTTC. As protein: CASSPPALAGGQSEQFF.

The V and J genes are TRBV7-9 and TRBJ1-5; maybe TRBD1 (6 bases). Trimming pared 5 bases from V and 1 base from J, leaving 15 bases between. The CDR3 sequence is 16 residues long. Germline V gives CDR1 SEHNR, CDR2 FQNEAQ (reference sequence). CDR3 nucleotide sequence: TGTGCCAGCAGCCAGGGAGGGGGAAGGAGCAATCAGCCCCAGCATTTT. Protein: CASSQGGGRSNQPQHF. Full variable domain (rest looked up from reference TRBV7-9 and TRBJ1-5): DTGVSQNPRHKITKRGQNVTFRCDPISEHNRLYWYRQTLGQGPEFLTYFQNEAQLEKSRLLSDRFSAERPKGSFSTLEIQRTEQGDSAMYLCASSQGGGRSNQPQHFGDGTRLSIL.

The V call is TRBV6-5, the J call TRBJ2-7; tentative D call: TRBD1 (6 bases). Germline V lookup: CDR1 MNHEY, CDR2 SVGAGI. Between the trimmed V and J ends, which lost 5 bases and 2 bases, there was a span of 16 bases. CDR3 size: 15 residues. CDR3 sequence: CASSMSGTPTYEQYF. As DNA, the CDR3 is TGTGCCAGCAGTATGTCCGGGACACCCACCTACGAGCAGTACTTC.

The CDR3 region has the DNA TGCGCCAGCAGCTTGGACTCGGGTCGGCAAGAGACCCAGTACTTC. Translation: CASSLDSGRQETQYF. The rearrangement joins TRBV5-1 to TRBJ2-5, with D hard to call. The V gene's germline CDR1 is SGHRS and CDR2 YFSETQ. The CDR3 sequence is 15 residues long. V lost 0 bases, J lost 2 bases, and 11 bases lay in between.

The CDR3 sequence: CASSRAGQGGYEQYF. DNA for the CDR3: TGTGCCAGCAGCCGAGCCGGACAGGGTGGGTACGAGCAGTACTTC. V and J are TRBV6-5 and TRBJ2-7, with 8 bases matching TRBD1. Losses at the gene ends were 6 bases for V and 4 bases for J; bases not matched to a gene: 11. The CDR3 runs 15 residues. Germline-derived CDR1 and CDR2 are MNHEY and SVGAGI.

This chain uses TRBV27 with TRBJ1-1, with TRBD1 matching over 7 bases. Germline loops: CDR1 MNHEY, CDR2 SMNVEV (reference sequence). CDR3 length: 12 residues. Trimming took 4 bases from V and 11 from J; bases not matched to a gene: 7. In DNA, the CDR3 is TGTGCCAGCAGTTCCCAAGGGGGCCGGGCTTTCTTT. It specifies CASSSQGGRAFF.

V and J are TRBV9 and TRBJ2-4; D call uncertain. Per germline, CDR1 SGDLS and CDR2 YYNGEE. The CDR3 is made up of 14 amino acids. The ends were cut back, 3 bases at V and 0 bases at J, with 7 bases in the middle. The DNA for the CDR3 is TGTGCCAGCAGCGCGAACATAGCCAAAAACATTCAGTACTTC. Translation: CASSANIAKNIQYF.

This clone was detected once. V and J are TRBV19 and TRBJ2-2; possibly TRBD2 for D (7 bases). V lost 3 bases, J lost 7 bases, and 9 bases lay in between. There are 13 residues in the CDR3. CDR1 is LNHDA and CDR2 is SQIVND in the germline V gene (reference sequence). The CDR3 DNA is TGTGCCAGTAGTATCGGGGGGCTCGGGGAGCTGTTTTTT. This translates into CASSIGGLGELFF.